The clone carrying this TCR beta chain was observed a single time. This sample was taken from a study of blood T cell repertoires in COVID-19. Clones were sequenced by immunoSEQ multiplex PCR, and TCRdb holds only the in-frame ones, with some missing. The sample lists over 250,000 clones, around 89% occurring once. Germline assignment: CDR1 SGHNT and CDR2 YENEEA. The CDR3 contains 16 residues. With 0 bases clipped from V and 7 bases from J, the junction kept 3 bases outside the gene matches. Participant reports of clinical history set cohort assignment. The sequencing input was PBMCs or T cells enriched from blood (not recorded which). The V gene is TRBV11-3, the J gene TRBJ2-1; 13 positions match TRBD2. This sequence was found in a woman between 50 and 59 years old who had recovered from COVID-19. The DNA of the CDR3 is TGTGCCAGCAGCTTAGAGGGGACTAGCGGGGCAAATGAGCAGTTCTTC. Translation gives CASSLEGTSGANEQFF.